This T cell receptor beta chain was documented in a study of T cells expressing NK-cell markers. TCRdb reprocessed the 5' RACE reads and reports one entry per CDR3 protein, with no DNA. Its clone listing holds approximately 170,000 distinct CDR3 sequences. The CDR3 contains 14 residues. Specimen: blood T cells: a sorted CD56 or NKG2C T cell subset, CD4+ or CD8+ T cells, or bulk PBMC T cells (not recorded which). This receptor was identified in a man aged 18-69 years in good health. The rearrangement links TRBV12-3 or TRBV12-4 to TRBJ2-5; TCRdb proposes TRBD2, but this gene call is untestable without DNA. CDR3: CASKRADYQETQYF.